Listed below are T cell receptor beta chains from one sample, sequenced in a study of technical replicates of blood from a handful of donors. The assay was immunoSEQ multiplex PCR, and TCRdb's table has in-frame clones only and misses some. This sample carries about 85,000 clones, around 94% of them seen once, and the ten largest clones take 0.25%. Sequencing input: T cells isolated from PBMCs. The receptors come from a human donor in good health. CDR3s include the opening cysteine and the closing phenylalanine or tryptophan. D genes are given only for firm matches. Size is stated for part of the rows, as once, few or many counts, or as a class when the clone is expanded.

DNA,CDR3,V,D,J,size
TGTGCCAGCAGTTACTCGAGACTAGCGGAGATAGAGACCCAGTACTTC,CASSYSRLAEIETQYF,TRBV6-6,TRBD2,TRBJ2-5,.
TGTGCCAGCAGTGAAGGGAGGGGCAGGGTATACGAGCAGTACTTC,CASSEGRGRVYEQYF,TRBV25-1,TRBD2,TRBJ2-7,.
TGTGCCAGCACCGTACAGGGGGCCCGCGTGGGTTTCTTT,CASTVQGARVGFF,TRBV6-6,TRBD1,TRBJ1-1,.
TGCGCCAGCAGTGATAGACGGGGGTCCGGGACAGAACACACTGAAGCTTTCTTT,CASSDRRGSGTEHTEAFF,TRBV10-2,TRBD1,TRBJ1-1,.
TGTGCCACCAGCAGTACAGCCGGGACAGGGCCCTTGGGCGAAGCTTTCTTT,CATSSTAGTGPLGEAFF,TRBV15,TRBD1,TRBJ1-1,.
TGTGCCAGCAGTTACTCGCCCTCGGGGGGGAAAAACATTCAGTACTTC,CASSYSPSGGKNIQYF,TRBV6-6,TRBD2,TRBJ2-4,.
TGTGCCTGGAGCCGAGACAGGGGTGGACAGCCCCAGCATTTT,CAWSRDRGGQPQHF,TRBV30,TRBD1,TRBJ1-5,.
TGTGCCAGCAGCTCACTTGACTCAATCTCCTACAATGAGCAGTTCTTC,CASSSLDSISYNEQFF,TRBV7-9,.,TRBJ2-1,.
TGCGCCAGCAGCCAAGAACTCACAGGGCTCAAAAACATTCAGTACTTC,CASSQELTGLKNIQYF,TRBV4-1,.,TRBJ2-4,.
TGCAGCGTTGAACCTTTGAGCACCATATATTTT,CSVEPLSTIYF,TRBV29-1,.,TRBJ1-3,once
TGTGCCAGCAGCCCATACGGGACAGAACAGCCCCAGCATTTT,CASSPYGTEQPQHF,TRBV7-2,TRBD1,TRBJ1-5,.
TGTGCCACCAGCAGCTTTGGACTAGCGGGCAGAAAATACGAGCAGTACTTC,CATSSFGLAGRKYEQYF,TRBV15,TRBD2,TRBJ2-7,.
TGTGCCTGGAGCCCCCAGGGGTTAGCGGGGGGCTCCCACTCCTACGAGCAGTACTTC,CAWSPQGLAGGSHSYEQYF,TRBV30,TRBD2,TRBJ2-7,.
TGTGCCAGCAGGGGGACTAGCAGGCCTCGAGAGACCCAGTACTTC,CASRGTSRPRETQYF,TRBV6-5,TRBD2,TRBJ2-5,.
TGTGCCAGCAGCGTTGGACAGAGGACTGAAGCTTTCTTT,CASSVGQRTEAFF,TRBV9,.,TRBJ1-1,.
TGTGCCATCAGTCACAGAGACTATGGCTACACCTTC,CAISHRDYGYTF,TRBV10-3,.,TRBJ1-2,once
TGCGCCAGCAGCAACTGGCAGGGCCTCGAGTACTTC,CASSNWQGLEYF,TRBV4-1,.,TRBJ2-7,.
TGCATGGCACTAGGGAATGAGCAGTTCTTC,CMALGNEQFF,TRBV20-1,.,TRBJ2-1,.
TGTGCCTGGAGCCTGGCGGAGAATCAGCCCCAGCATTTT,CAWSLAENQPQHF,TRBV30,.,TRBJ1-5,.
TGTGCCATCAGTGCCCTAGCGGGGGGTACGGGCACCGGGGAGCTGTTTTTT,CAISALAGGTGTGELFF,TRBV10-3,TRBD2,TRBJ2-2,.
TGTGCCAGCAGCGGGGCGGGAGTACCCTACAATGAGCAGTTCTTC,CASSGAGVPYNEQFF,TRBV7-2,TRBD2,TRBJ2-1,.
TGTGCCAGCAGCTTATTCGAGGGATCTCACGAGCAGTACTTC,CASSLFEGSHEQYF,TRBV7-9,.,TRBJ2-7,.
TGCGCCAGCAGTCAAGCTCCCAGGCGACCTAGCACAGATACGCAGTATTTT,CASSQAPRRPSTDTQYF,TRBV23-1,.,TRBJ2-3,.
TGTGCCAGCAGTTCCGACAGGGGGCTTGATTCACCCCTCCACTTT,CASSSDRGLDSPLHF,TRBV25-1,TRBD1,TRBJ1-6,.
TGTGCCAGCGAGCCGGACAGGGAAGTTAACATTCAGTACTTC,CASEPDREVNIQYF,TRBV28,TRBD1,TRBJ2-4,.
TGTGCCAGCAGCTTAGGGGGGGGGTCCACTGAAGCTTTCTTT,CASSLGGGSTEAFF,TRBV7-8,.,TRBJ1-1,.
TGTGCCAGCACCGGACAGGCAGTATATGGCTACACCTTC,CASTGQAVYGYTF,TRBV28,TRBD1,TRBJ1-2,.
TGTGCCAGCAGCTTTAGAGAACATCAGCCCCAGCATTTT,CASSFREHQPQHF,TRBV5-6,.,TRBJ1-5,.
TGTGCCAGTCGGGAGGGACAGGGGCCCACTGAAGCTTTCTTT,CASREGQGPTEAFF,TRBV19,TRBD1,TRBJ1-1,.
TGTGCCACCAGCAAGGGGGGACAGGGTTTATGGTCCCAGCATTTT,CATSKGGQGLWSQHF,TRBV15,TRBD1,TRBJ1-5,.
TGCGCCAGCAGCCAAGGGGCGGGACTAGCGGATACAGATACGCAGTATTTT,CASSQGAGLADTDTQYF,TRBV4-1,TRBD2,TRBJ2-3,once
TGTGCCTGGAGTCTGGGGAGTTTATTGGAGACCCAGTACTTC,CAWSLGSLLETQYF,TRBV30,.,TRBJ2-5,.
TGTGCCAGCAGCTCGACAGGGTATGAGGGCTACACCTTC,CASSSTGYEGYTF,TRBV11-2,TRBD1,TRBJ1-2,.
TGTGCCAGCAGTTTAATCTCAGACGAGCAGTACTTC,CASSLISDEQYF,TRBV28,.,TRBJ2-7,.
TGTGCCAGCAGTTTTTCCCTCTATGGCGGGTCCTACGAGCAGTACTTC,CASSFSLYGGSYEQYF,TRBV28,.,TRBJ2-7,.
TGTGCCAGCAGTTTATCGGGGACAGGCGCTGGGGACATTCAGTACTTC,CASSLSGTGAGDIQYF,TRBV27,TRBD1,TRBJ2-4,.
TGTGCCAGCAGCGTGATGGAGGGAATTGCAGATACGCAGTATTTT,CASSVMEGIADTQYF,TRBV9,.,TRBJ2-3,.
TGTGCCAGCAGCCCCGGGACAGACTCCTACGAGCAGTACTTC,CASSPGTDSYEQYF,TRBV5-4,TRBD1,TRBJ2-7,once
TGTGCCAGCAGCCCGAAAAGCGGGAGAGGGGAAGATACGCAGTATTTT,CASSPKSGRGEDTQYF,TRBV11-2,TRBD2,TRBJ2-3,.